These 28 T cell receptor beta chains came from one sample sequenced in a study of T cells in Graves' hyperthyroidism and ophthalmopathy (dated by TCRdb to between 2018 and 2021). Libraries were prepared through multiplex PCR. The data were produced on an Illumina HiSeq 2000. The TCR beta CDR3 regions were amplified from the RNA transcripts. For the first round of RT-PCR on the TCR CDR3, the HTBI primer set was used together with the Qiagen OneStep RT-PCR kit. TCRdb ran its own pipeline on the public reads, namely fastp trimming at Q25 and MiXCR clone calling, and kept in-frame beta chains. A single entry per CDR3 protein holds the most common genes and DNA from its merged rows. This sample holds some 400,000 distinct CDR3 sequences; approximately 20% were observed only once. The biggest ten clones account for about 3.7% of the sample. Sequencing was done on a sample of blood. Source of these receptors: a woman in her late teens or twenties with Graves' hyperthyroidism.

At least ten counts were recorded for this clonotype. The chain joins TRBV5-1 to TRBJ1-2, with 7 bases aligning to TRBD1. The trim removed 1 base at V and 3 bases at J, leaving 3 bases unmatched. This CDR3 contains 14 residues. Germline CDR1 SGHRS, CDR2 YFSETQ. In DNA form, the CDR3 reads TGCGCCAGCAGCTTGAGGGACAGTGACTATGGCTACACCTTC. This sequence encodes CASSLRDSDYGYTF.

For this clonotype: Since a much larger clone is just one base distant, this may be a read error. In this CDR3 the conserved last residue, phenylalanine or tryptophan, is missing, so a read error is likely. This chain joins TRBV9 and TRBJ1-5; 7 positions match TRBD1. J was trimmed by 1 base and V by 4 bases; bases with no gene match: 5. Germline CDR1 and CDR2: SGDLS and YYNGEE. The length of the CDR3 is 15 residues. The CDR3 DNA reads TGTGCCAGCAGCAGACAGGGCTTAAGCAATCAGCCCCAGCATTTG. It specifies CASSRQGLSNQPQHL.

This clonotype was detected ten times or more. This sequence joins TRBV7-2 and TRBJ2-7; D is possibly TRBD2 (6 bases). The CDR3 runs 14 residues. V lost 5 bases and J lost 2, with 13 bases in between. Germline assignment: CDR1 SGHTA and CDR2 FQGNSA. The CDR3 DNA follows: TGTGCCAGCAGCAGTCGAGCGGGTCCCTACGAGCAGTACTTC. It encodes CASSSRAGPYEQYF.

This clonotype was found many times. This chain uses TRBV19 with TRBJ1-1; D uncertain. The CDR3 totals 13 residues. From germline, CDR1 is LNHDA and CDR2 SQIVND (reference sequence). Trimming left V 3 bases short and J 3 bases short, with 8 bases between. DNA for the CDR3: TGTGCCAGTAGTATGGGGTGGGACACTGAAGCTTTCTTT. Translation: CASSMGWDTEAFF.

There are a few counts of this clonotype. The rearrangement links TRBV9 to TRBJ1-1, with no clear D. Germline assignment: CDR1 SGDLS and CDR2 YYNGEE. The CDR3 has 14 residues. The ends were cut back, 2 bases at V and 0 bases at J, with 8 bases in the middle. This chain's CDR3 is CASSVSDLNTEAFF. In DNA, the CDR3 is TGTGCCAGCAGCGTTTCGGACCTGAACACTGAAGCTTTCTTT.

This clonotype was detected many times. V gene TRBV11-1 combines with J gene TRBJ1-2; 7 bases are shared with TRBD1. The junction had 14 bases not matched to a gene; V was cut back by 3 bases and J by 7 bases. There are 16 residues in the CDR3. Germline assignment: CDR1 SGHAT and CDR2 FQDESV (reference sequence). The CDR3 reads CASSFAYRGARVGYTF. The CDR3 nucleotides are TGTGCCAGCAGCTTCGCCTACAGGGGAGCCCGAGTTGGCTACACCTTC.

This clonotype was counted ten times or more. The rearrangement links TRBV6-5 to TRBJ2-7, with D possibly being TRBD1 (6 bases). Germline V CDR1 and CDR2: MNHEY, SVGAGI. V lost 4 bases and J 0 bases, leaving 13 bases between the germline ends. This CDR3 has 15 residues. The DNA for the CDR3 is TGTGCCAGCAGTTCCCCACAGGGTGGCTCCTACGAGCAGTACTTC. Its protein product is CASSSPQGGSYEQYF.

This clonotype came up many times. At one end, the junction sequence differs from germline, possibly due to a read error. The rearrangement links TRBV29-1 to TRBJ1-1; possibly TRBD1 for D (6 bases). Germline V lookup: CDR1 SQVTM, CDR2 ANQGSEA. The CDR3 runs to 12 residues. CDR3 sequence: CSVEEDSLESFF. The CDR3 DNA sequence: TGCAGCGTTGAAGAGGACAGCCTTGAATCTTTCTTT.

This clonotype has more than one count but fewer than ten. The J gene is TRBJ1-5, the V gene TRBV19; TRBD1 is a possible D gene (5 bases). Germline V gene data show CDR1 as LNHDA and CDR2 as SQIVND (reference sequence). V lost 5 bases, J lost 4 bases, and 15 bases lay in between. This CDR3 has 15 amino acids. CDR3 sequence: CASSPWGRLNQPQHF. CDR3 DNA: TGTGCCAGTAGTCCCTGGGGCAGATTAAATCAGCCCCAGCATTTT.

This clonotype was found many times. This chain links TRBV6-1 with TRBJ2-7; D is perhaps TRBD1 (5 bases). This CDR3 contains 15 residues. CDR1 MNHNS and CDR2 SASEGT come from the germline V gene. V lost 2 bases and J lost 3, with 14 bases in between. CDR3 amino acids: CASSEQVTEIYEQYF. The CDR3 DNA is TGTGCCAGCAGTGAACAGGTGACAGAGATCTACGAGCAGTACTTC.

This clonotype was counted many times. This chain joins TRBV20-1 and TRBJ1-1, with TRBD1 matching over 7 bases. CDR1 and CDR2 from the germline V gene are DFQATT and SNEGSKA (reference sequence). This CDR3 has 13 amino acids. Trimming cost V 1 base and J 3 bases; bases outside gene matches: 2. The CDR3 nucleotides read TGCAGTGCTAGAGGACAGGGCCACACTGAAGCTTTCTTT. Protein sequence: CSARGQGHTEAFF.

This clonotype was counted many times. The gene calls are TRBV18 and TRBJ2-7; 12 bases line up with TRBD2. The V gene end was trimmed by 0 bases and the J gene end by 6 bases; junction bases not matched to a gene: 6. CDR1 is KGHSH, CDR2 LQKENI, per germline. This CDR3 contains 16 residues. The CDR3 is CASSPPTSGGRREQYF. CDR3 DNA: TGTGCCAGCTCACCACCGACTAGCGGGGGTCGACGCGAGCAGTACTTC.

In its sample, this clonotype was seen many times. The chain is built from TRBV6-5 and TRBJ1-3; unclear D gene. The CDR3 is made up of 16 amino acids. V shed 0 bases and J shed 0 bases, with 9 bases lying between them. CDR1 MNHEY and CDR2 SVGAGI come from the germline V gene. CDR3 loop: CASSYSVWDSGNTIYF. The DNA for the CDR3 is TGTGCCAGCAGTTACTCGGTATGGGACTCTGGAAACACCATATATTTT.

In its sample, this clonotype was seen many times. The rearrangement joins TRBV2 to TRBJ1-2; D unresolved. There are 12 residues in the CDR3. Germline V gene data show CDR1 as SNHLY and CDR2 as FYNNEI. Trimming removed 10 bases from V and 4 bases from J, with 13 bases in between. The CDR3 loop is CATYLFPYGYTF. The DNA of the CDR3 is TGTGCCACTTACCTATTTCCCTATGGCTACACCTTC.

Details on this clonotype: A much larger clone differs from this one at a single base, so this may be a read error. CDR3 sequence reads: CATSDPGLIYGYTF. The DNA for the CDR3 is TGTGCCACCAGTGATCCGGGACTCATCTATGGCTACACCTTC. The chain links TRBV24-1 to TRBJ1-2, with a possible D match to TRBD1 (5 bases). Germline CDR1 reads KGHDR; CDR2 reads SFDVKD. V was pared by 3 bases and J by 4 bases, with 11 bases between. The CDR3 runs 14 residues.

This clonotype has a count of ten or more. The V and J genes are TRBV12-3 or TRBV12-4 and TRBJ1-1, with 8 nucleotides matching TRBD1. The CDR3 is 12 residues long. Trimming cost V 7 bases and J 10 bases; bases outside gene matches: 8. CDR3 bases: TGTGCCAGCACCCTAACAGGGGGTAGAGCTTTCTTT. Translating gives CASTLTGGRAFF.

This clonotype was recorded many times. The chain links TRBV29-1 to TRBJ2-2, with D possibly matching TRBD1 (6 bases). The CDR3 loop spans 15 amino acids. With 6 bases removed from V and 4 bases from J, the gap between germline ends came to 18 bases. Germline CDR1 reads SQVTM; CDR2 reads ANQGSEA. The CDR3 coding sequence is TGCAGCGTCACAGGGTCGGCGGTGGGCACCGGGGAGCTGTTTTTT. It yields the protein CSVTGSAVGTGELFF.

Points on this clonotype: This could be a read error, since a much larger clone is one nucleotide away. The chain is built from TRBV20-1 and TRBJ1-2; 8 nucleotides line up with TRBD1. Germline V gives CDR1 DFQATT, CDR2 SNEGSKA (reference sequence). Unmatched junction bases numbered 10, after V lost 5 bases and J lost 5 bases. The CDR3 spans 14 residues. The CDR3 DNA reads as TGCAGTGCTTTGGGAAGGACAGGGTCTTATGGCTACACCTTC. This gives the protein CSALGRTGSYGYTF.

This clonotype was observed a handful of times. The V call is TRBV6-2 or TRBV6-3, the J call TRBJ2-7; 7 nucleotides match TRBD2. After removal of 6 bases from V and 4 bases from J, the junction contained 15 bases not matched to a gene. Per the germline V gene, CDR1 is MNHEY and CDR2 is SVGEGT. The CDR3 extends over 16 amino acids. This CDR3 is CASSPGLVISGYEQYF. Here the CDR3 DNA reads TGTGCCAGCAGCCCCGGACTAGTCATAAGTGGGTACGAGCAGTACTTC.

The sample holds many counts of this clonotype. The V and J genes are TRBV27 and TRBJ2-5, with D possibly called TRBD1 or TRBD2 (5 bases each). The V and J ends lost 5 bases and 1 base respectively, with 14 bases between them. The CDR3 has 15 amino acids. In germline, CDR1 is MNHEY, CDR2 SMNVEV (reference sequence). CDR3 amino acids: CASSSEGRRQETQYF. The CDR3 nucleotides are TGTGCCAGCAGTAGCGAGGGACGTCGCCAAGAGACCCAGTACTTC.

This clonotype was detected many times. The chain employs TRBV20-1 and TRBJ2-7; 8 bases map to TRBD1. This CDR3 contains 14 residues. The germline V gene encodes CDR1 DFQATT and CDR2 SNEGSKA (reference sequence). The V gene end was trimmed by 0 bases and the J gene end by 4 bases; junction bases not matched to a gene: 5. CDR3 sequence (DNA): TGCAGTGCTAGAGACTTTGGACAGGGTTACGAGCAGTACTTC. Amino acids: CSARDFGQGYEQYF.

This clonotype was seen ten or more times. At one of its ends the junction is not consistent with the germline gene, which may arise from a read error. This rearrangement joins TRBV28 to TRBJ1-1, with a possible D match to TRBD1 (6 bases). The CDR3 length is 13 residues. The germline V gene has CDR1 MDHEN and CDR2 SYDVKM. Written as DNA, the CDR3 is TGTGCCAGCAGCCCTAGTTATTCGGGGGCAGCTTCCTTT. It is translated as CASSPSYSGAASF.

Points on this clonotype: This could be a read error, since a much larger clone is one nucleotide away. The chain uses TRBV12-3 or TRBV12-4 and TRBJ1-1; no firm D call. There are 16 residues in the CDR3. CDR3 sequence (DNA): TGTTCCAGCAGTTCACCGCCCCCTGGCTCGAACACTGAAGCTTTCTTT. This codes for CSSSSPPPGSNTEAFF.

The table lists this clonotype with many counts. The genes are TRBV6-5 and TRBJ2-7; D may be TRBD2 (6 bases). V lost 10 bases, J lost 3 bases, and 13 bases lay in between. Germline loops: CDR1 MNHEY, CDR2 SVGAGI. This CDR3 contains 12 residues. CDR3 coding DNA: TGTGCCACACGAATGGAGGGCTACGAGCAGTACTTC. Protein product: CATRMEGYEQYF.

In this sample, this clonotype turned up many times. This chain links TRBV27 with TRBJ1-1; the D gene is possibly TRBD1 (6 bases). V shed 3 bases and J shed 4 bases, with 15 bases lying between them. CDR3 length: 15 residues. Germline V gene sequence: CDR1 MNHEY, CDR2 SMNVEV (reference sequence). The CDR3 DNA is TGTGCCAGCAGTTTTAGTATCGGGACATCCACTGAAGCTTTCTTT. Translated, it gives CASSFSIGTSTEAFF.

At least ten counts were recorded for this clonotype. The V call is TRBV12-3 or TRBV12-4, the J call TRBJ1-1; D call uncertain. The V and J ends lost 3 bases and 7 bases respectively, with 9 bases between them. This CDR3 comprises 12 residues. CDR3 loop: CASSFRGHEAFF. CDR3 in DNA: TGTGCCAGCAGTTTCAGAGGGCATGAAGCTTTCTTT.

This clonotype was recorded many times. The rearrangement joins TRBV28 to TRBJ1-1; TRBD1 might be the D (6 bases). The V gene's germline CDR1 is MDHEN and CDR2 SYDVKM. The CDR3 consists of 13 residues. V was pared by 7 bases and J by 11 bases, with 20 bases between. This CDR3 reads CASIAEVGGRAFF. CDR3 DNA sequence: TGTGCCAGCATCGCAGAAGTAGGGGGGCGGGCTTTCTTT.

This clonotype was counted many times. The CDR3 protein is CAIRPQLNYGYTF. CDR3 nucleotide sequence: TGTGCCATCAGGCCACAACTTAACTATGGCTACACCTTC. V gene TRBV10-3 combines with J gene TRBJ1-2; D remains ambiguous. The germline V and J ends were trimmed by 6 bases and 1 base, with 9 bases remaining between them. There are 13 residues in the CDR3. The germline CDR1 and CDR2 sequences are ENHRY and SYGVKD.